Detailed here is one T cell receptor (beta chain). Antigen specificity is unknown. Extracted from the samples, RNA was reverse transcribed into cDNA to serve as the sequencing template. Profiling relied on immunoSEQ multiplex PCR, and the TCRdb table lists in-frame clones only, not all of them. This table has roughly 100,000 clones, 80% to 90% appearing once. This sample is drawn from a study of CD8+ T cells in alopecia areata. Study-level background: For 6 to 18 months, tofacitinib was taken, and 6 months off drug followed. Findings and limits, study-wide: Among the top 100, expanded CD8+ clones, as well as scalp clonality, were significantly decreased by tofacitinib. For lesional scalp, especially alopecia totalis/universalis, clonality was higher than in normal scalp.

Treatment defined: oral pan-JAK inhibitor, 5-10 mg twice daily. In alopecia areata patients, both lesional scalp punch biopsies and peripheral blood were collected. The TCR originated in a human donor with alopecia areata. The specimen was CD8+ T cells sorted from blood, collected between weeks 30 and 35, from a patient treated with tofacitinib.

The CDR3 DNA is TGTGCCAGCAGCTCCCCCGGGTGGGTAGCGGGGGACGATACGCAGTATTTT. This gives the protein CASSSPGWVAGDDTQYF. The rearrangement uses TRBV11-2 and TRBJ2-3; 9 bases are shared with TRBD2. The CDR3 contains 17 residues. The V gene's germline CDR1 is SGHAT and CDR2 FQNNGV. Unmatched junction bases numbered 14, after V lost 4 bases and J lost 6 bases.